Presented here are 25 T cell receptor beta chains from one specimen sequenced in a study of blood T cell repertoires in COVID-19 (dated by TCRdb to the early 2020s). The library was made by the immunoSEQ multiplex PCR assay. The table comes from immuneACCESS by way of TCRdb, which keeps in-frame sequences with V and J called. Part of the clones is missing from these tables; in studies checked, under half for an unresolved V gene and the rest for unknown reasons. The sample includes around 6,400 clones, with 75% to 85% observed a single time. The ten largest account for under 15% of the sample. Material for sequencing was peripheral blood. The receptors originated from a human donor with active COVID-19. The donor label of this sample is uncertain.

The genes are TRBV23-1 and TRBJ2-2; 8 positions match TRBD2. TRBV23-1 is given ORF status, its function remaining uncertain. J lost 7 bases, V lost 1 base, and 8 bases had no gene match. The CDR3 consists of 16 residues. The CDR3 nucleotides are TGCGCCAGCAGTCAATTTTCGGGAGGGATGATCGGGGAGCTGTTTTTT. Protein product: CASSQFSGGMIGELFF.

The chain employs TRBV27 and TRBJ2-7; 9 nucleotides line up with TRBD1. Germline trimming cut 5 bases from V and 3 bases from J; bases unmatched to any gene: 5. The CDR3 is made up of 14 amino acids. Germline V gene sequence: CDR1 MNHEY, CDR2 SMNVEV (reference sequence). The CDR3 sequence: CASSRRDRDYEQYF. Here the CDR3 DNA reads TGTGCCAGCAGTCGCCGGGACAGGGACTACGAGCAGTACTTC.

This chain joins TRBV24-1 and TRBJ2-1, with D tentatively TRBD2 (5 bases). This CDR3 is built from 13 residues. Between the trimmed V and J ends, which lost 9 bases and 9 bases, there was a span of 17 bases. Germline CDR1 reads KGHDR; CDR2 reads SFDVKD. The CDR3: CATSMTSAGEQFF. The DNA for the CDR3 is TGTGCCACCTCTATGACCTCGGCGGGTGAGCAGTTCTTC.

The V gene is TRBV19, the J gene TRBJ1-2; 9 bases match TRBD1. Germline assignment: CDR1 LNHDA and CDR2 SQIVND (reference sequence). Trimming took 4 bases from V and 3 from J; bases not matched to a gene: 9. This CDR3 comprises 16 residues. The CDR3 DNA follows: TGTGCCAGTAGTAGAGACAGGGACAGGGCGGACTATGGCTACACCTTC. This translates into CASSRDRDRADYGYTF.

The chain joins TRBV5-1 to TRBJ2-3; maybe TRBD1 (5 bases). The CDR3 is 15 residues long. The V end lost 0 bases, the J end lost 4 bases, and 12 bases lay between the germline ends. Per the germline V gene, CDR1 is SGHRS and CDR2 is YFSETQ. The CDR3 sequence: CASSLEDKDADTQYF. The DNA of the CDR3 is TGCGCCAGCAGCTTGGAGGACAAGGACGCAGATACGCAGTATTTT.

The V and J genes are TRBV5-1 and TRBJ2-6; maybe TRBD1 (6 bases). Germline CDR1 reads SGHRS; CDR2 reads YFSETQ. CDR3 length: 18 amino acids. V lost 0 bases to trimming and J lost 0 bases, with 13 bases between them. CDR3 coding DNA: TGCGCCAGCAGCTTGGGGGGCAGGGGTGGCTCTGGGGCCAACGTCCTGACTTTC. Encoded protein: CASSLGGRGGSGANVLTF.

This clone rates as large. The genes are TRBV29-1 and TRBJ2-1; 10 positions agree with TRBD2. CDR1 is SQVTM and CDR2 is ANQGSEA in the germline V gene. This CDR3 has 16 residues. V lost 0 bases and J lost 8; bases outside the gene matches: 10. This CDR3 is CSVEDALAGDEDEQFF. CDR3 DNA sequence: TGCAGCGTTGAAGATGCCCTAGCGGGAGACGAAGATGAGCAGTTCTTC.

CDR3 amino acids: CASSLAGTIYF. The CDR3 region has the DNA TGTGCCAGCAGCTTGGCAGGCACCATATATTTT. The chain links TRBV11-2 to TRBJ1-3; D remains ambiguous. V was shortened by 3 bases and J by 9 bases, with 6 bases between the two germline ends. This CDR3 region has 11 residues. The germline CDR1 and CDR2 sequences are SGHAT and FQNNGV.

With regard to this clone: A read error may produce the germline difference seen at one junction end. This chain connects TRBV19 to TRBJ1-2, with 7 bases fitting TRBD1. This CDR3 region has 13 residues. Germline V CDR1 and CDR2: LNHDA, SQIVND (reference sequence). The CDR3 sequence is CASSDPGQRSYLF. DNA for the CDR3: TGTGCCAGTAGTGACCCGGGACAGCGTTCCTACCTCTTC.

The chain uses TRBV3-1 (or the pseudogene TRBV3-2) and TRBJ1-2, with D maybe TRBD1 (5 bases). Per germline, CDR1 LGHDT and CDR2 YNNKEL (reference sequence). CDR3 length equals 13 residues. Trimming took off 2 bases at V and 7 bases at J, with 11 bases between the two ends. For the CDR3, the DNA is TGTGCCAGCAGCCAAACAGGAAAGAGTGGCTACACCTTC. It translates to CASSQTGKSGYTF.

This clone was counted between two and nine times. The rearrangement links TRBV5-1 to TRBJ2-2; TRBD1 agrees at 9 bases. The CDR3 has 16 amino acids. V was pared by 5 bases and J by 6 bases, with 11 bases of the junction left unmatched. The germline gives CDR1 SGHRS, CDR2 YFSETQ. Written as DNA, the CDR3 is TGCGCCAGCAGGAGTACAGGGGGCGGCGAATCCGGGGAGCTGTTTTTT. It specifies CASRSTGGGESGELFF.

The chain recombines TRBV6-1 with TRBJ2-2; D perhaps matches TRBD1 (6 bases). CDR1 MNHNS and CDR2 SASEGT come from the germline V gene. The CDR3 totals 16 residues. V lost 1 base to trimming and J lost 4 bases, with 13 bases between them. The CDR3 coding sequence is TGTGCCAGCAGTGAAGTGAACAGGGTGACCACCGGGGAGCTGTTTTTT. It translates to CASSEVNRVTTGELFF.

The chain uses TRBV6-2 or TRBV6-3 and TRBJ1-5; no clear D gene. Trimming left V 6 bases short and J 9 bases short, with 15 bases between. This CDR3 comprises 13 residues. Germline CDR1 reads MNHEY; CDR2 reads SVGEGT. CDR3 region: CASSPRRASPQHF. As DNA, the CDR3 is TGTGCCAGCAGCCCCAGGAGGGCTTCGCCCCAGCATTTT.

V usage is TRBV5-6 and J usage is TRBJ2-2; 10 bases line up with TRBD2. The CDR3 is made up of 16 amino acids. J gave up 4 bases and V 2 bases, and 5 bases lay outside the gene matches. Germline loops: CDR1 SGHDT, CDR2 YYEEEE. The CDR3 loop is CASSFASGRATGELFF. CDR3 coding DNA: TGTGCCAGCAGCTTCGCTAGCGGGAGAGCCACCGGGGAGCTGTTTTTT.

The chain joins TRBV11-2 to TRBJ2-1; 7 bases fit TRBD2. This CDR3 is built from 14 residues. Germline values: CDR1 SGHAT, CDR2 FQNNGV. Losses at the gene ends were 3 bases for V and 5 bases for J; bases not matched to a gene: 4. CDR3 nucleotide sequence: TGTGCCAGCAGCTTTGCTAGCGGAAACAATGAGCAGTTCTTC. As protein: CASSFASGNNEQFF.

The rearrangement uses TRBV7-8 and TRBJ2-1; TRBD2 matches at 7 bases. Germline-derived CDR1 and CDR2 are SGHVS and FQNEAQ. There are 16 residues in the CDR3. The V gene end was trimmed by 9 bases and the J gene end by 0 bases; junction bases not matched to a gene: 11. The CDR3 loop reads CASHNRGGSSYNEQFF. The DNA for the CDR3 is TGTGCCAGTCACAACCGCGGGGGTAGCTCCTACAATGAGCAGTTCTTC.

V gene TRBV19 combines with J gene TRBJ2-1, with 9 bases fitting TRBD2. The CDR3 length is 15 residues. V was clipped by 6 bases and J by 6 bases; unmatched bases: 9. Looked up from germline, CDR1 is LNHDA and CDR2 is SQIVND (reference sequence). The CDR3, as DNA: TGTGCCAGTAGCATTAGCGGGAGTATGGGCAATGAGCAGTTCTTC. Its translation: CASSISGSMGNEQFF.

The chain combines TRBV18 with TRBJ1-4; D may be TRBD1 (6 bases). The germline V gene encodes CDR1 KGHSH and CDR2 LQKENI. V shed 4 bases and J shed 0 bases, with 12 bases lying between them. The CDR3 totals 16 residues. CDR3: CASSLQGRTTNEKLFF. CDR3 sequence (DNA): TGTGCCAGCTCACTCCAGGGGCGGACAACTAATGAAAAACTGTTTTTT.

This chain connects TRBV27 to TRBJ1-2; possibly TRBD1 for D (5 bases). Trimming stripped 5 bases from V and 3 bases from J, with 10 bases between. Germline V CDR1 and CDR2: MNHEY, SMNVEV (reference sequence). The CDR3 totals 13 residues. The CDR3 spells CASSLTGDYGYTF. CDR3 sequence (DNA): TGTGCCAGCAGTCTTACAGGAGACTATGGCTACACCTTC.

This clone was seen once. This CDR3 is CASSQQFLGHPLQETQYF. In nucleotides, the CDR3 is TGTGCCAGCAGCCAACAGTTCCTGGGGCATCCCCTCCAAGAGACCCAGTACTTC. The chain employs TRBV3-1 (or the pseudogene TRBV3-2) and TRBJ2-5; TRBD1 is a possible D gene (5 bases). This CDR3 is 18 amino acids long. Germline lookup yields CDR1 LGHDT and CDR2 YNNKEL (reference sequence). Trimming left V 2 bases short and J 1 base short, with 20 bases between.

The chain recombines TRBV25-1 with TRBJ2-5; perhaps TRBD1 as D (6 bases). The V and J ends lost 3 bases and 2 bases respectively, with 16 bases between them. CDR1 and CDR2 (germline): MGHDK, SYGVNS. The CDR3 spans 16 residues. CDR3 residues: CASSDNPSGQQETQYF. The CDR3 region has the DNA TGTGCCAGCAGTGATAACCCCTCCGGACAGCAAGAGACCCAGTACTTC.

The chain carries TRBV5-6 and TRBJ2-3, with 8 bases identical to TRBD2. The CDR3 has 15 residues. Losses at the gene ends were 0 bases for V and 1 base for J; bases not matched to a gene: 1. Germline CDR1 reads SGHDT; CDR2 reads YYEEEE. DNA of the CDR3: TGTGCCAGCAGCTTGGGGGGACTAGGCACAGATACGCAGTATTTT. Its translation: CASSLGGLGTDTQYF.

The genes are TRBV5-5 and TRBJ1-2; D is perhaps TRBD1 (6 bases). Between the trimmed V and J ends, which lost 3 bases and 5 bases, there was a span of 17 bases. The CDR3 has 15 residues. Per germline, CDR1 SGHKS and CDR2 YYEKEE (reference sequence). CDR3 DNA: TGTGCCAGCAGCTCCGTCGGGGGGCATAAATATGGCTACACCTTC. It specifies CASSSVGGHKYGYTF.

The J gene is TRBJ2-1, the V gene TRBV12-5, with 7 bases identical to TRBD1. The CDR3 totals 18 residues. Germline loops: CDR1 LGHNT, CDR2 FRNRAP. Trimming took 2 bases from V and 6 from J; bases not matched to a gene: 16. The DNA for the CDR3 is TGTGCTAGTGGTTTGACCCAAACAGGGGTTGGGAAAACCAATGAGCAGTTCTTC. Residues: CASGLTQTGVGKTNEQFF.

The chain has TRBV5-6 and TRBJ2-3, with 8 bases fitting TRBD2. The germline gives CDR1 SGHDT, CDR2 YYEEEE. The CDR3 covers 15 residues. With 1 base clipped from V and 4 bases from J, the junction kept 5 bases outside the gene matches. The chain's CDR3 is CASSLWRGESDTQYF. The CDR3 region has the DNA TGTGCCAGCAGCTTGTGGCGGGGGGAGTCAGATACGCAGTATTTT.